One and the same sample provided the 5 T cell receptor beta chains below, sequenced in a study of blood T cell repertoires in COVID-19. The table came from immunoSEQ multiplex PCR; TCRdb's copy has only in-frame clones and leaves some out. This table holds about 140,000 clones, approximately 87% found once. The material sequenced was peripheral blood. These receptors all come from a man between 50 and 59 years old with active COVID-19.

This chain connects TRBV9 to TRBJ2-1; 9 nucleotides line up with TRBD2. The CDR3 contains 14 residues. V was pared by 4 bases and J by 9 bases, with 8 bases of the junction left unmatched. The germline V gene encodes CDR1 SGDLS and CDR2 YYNGEE. The CDR3 loop is CASSPSGVGTEQFF. CDR3 sequence (DNA): TGTGCCAGCAGCCCTAGCGGGGTCGGGACTGAGCAGTTCTTC.

This clone was observed a single time. The chain employs TRBV19 and TRBJ1-3; 9 bases align to TRBD1. V shed 7 bases and J 4 bases; nucleotides not matched to a gene: 17. The CDR3 has 18 amino acids. From germline, CDR1 is LNHDA and CDR2 SQIVND (reference sequence). CDR3 loop: CASTPTGGSFVSGNTIYF. CDR3 nucleotides: TGTGCCAGTACCCCAACAGGGGGCTCATTTGTAAGCGGAAACACCATATATTTT. The whole variable domain, remainder taken from reference TRBV19 and TRBJ1-3, is DGGITQSPKYLFRKEGQNVTLSCEQNLNHDAMYWYRQDPGQGLRLIYYSQIVNDFQKGDIAEGYSVSREKKESFPLTVTSAQKNPTAFYLCASTPTGGSFVSGNTIYFGEGSWLTVV.

As regards this clone: One end of the junction varies from germline; a read error may be responsible. CDR3 protein: CASGRPPSKQYF. The DNA for the CDR3 is TGTGCTAGTGGCCGCCCCCCATCTAAGCAATACTTC. The J gene is TRBJ2-7, the V gene TRBV12-5, with D unresolved. Germline assignment: CDR1 LGHNT and CDR2 FRNRAP. The CDR3 is made up of 12 amino acids.

In this sample, this clone turned up once. The chain joins TRBV10-3 to TRBJ2-3; D might be TRBD1 (6 bases). The germline CDR1 and CDR2 sequences are ENHRY and SYGVKD. V gave up 2 bases and J gave up 3 bases, with 15 bases separating them. The CDR3 runs to 16 residues. CDR3 coding DNA: TGTGCCATCAGTGAGCTATCCAGGCAGGGGACAGATACGCAGTATTTT. Its translation: CAISELSRQGTDTQYF.

This sequence joins TRBV9 and TRBJ1-2, with 10 bases fitting TRBD1. The CDR3 covers 16 residues. Germline CDR1 SGDLS, CDR2 YYNGEE. The J segment lost 4 bases and the V segment lost 4 bases, leaving 10 bases of the junction unmatched. CDR3 loop: CASSIYGGQGGYGYTF. In DNA, the CDR3 is TGTGCCAGCAGCATCTACGGCGGACAGGGGGGCTATGGCTACACCTTC.